The clone carrying this T cell receptor beta chain was seen only a few times. Its antigen is unknown. The source of the sample is a study of T cell responses to AZD1222 COVID-19 vaccine. Across the whole study: Second-dose intervals near 4 or 12 weeks were combined. Overall study results and limits: Possibly, clonal diversity was underestimated; donors were largely white British and included more females. After two AZD1222 doses, spike-specific TCR breadth and depth rose versus day 0.

The assay was immunoSEQ multiplex PCR, and TCRdb's table has in-frame clones only and misses some. The sample shows approximately 110,000 clones, over 75% of them seen only once. CDR1 and CDR2 (germline): MNHEY, SVGAGI. The V gene lost 6 bases and the J gene lost 2 bases, with 8 bases spanning the gap. This CDR3 is built from 12 residues. This rearrangement joins TRBV6-5 to TRBJ2-7; D is uncertain. This receptor was taken from an adult in good health. The source was peripheral blood, collected on day 0 of AZD1222 vaccination. DNA for the CDR3: TGTGCCAGCAGCCGCCCGGCCTACGAGCAGTACTTC. Translated: CASSRPAYEQYF.